This T cell receptor (beta chain) was identified during a study of T cell changes during pregnancy in multiple sclerosis. This clone was detected a few times. The sample holds other DNA sequences that translate to the same CDR3. This table comes from immunoSEQ multiplex PCR, and its TCRdb copy is limited to in-frame clones, with some not included. This table holds around 130,000 clones, roughly 96% found once. Germline assignment: CDR1 SQVTM and CDR2 ANQGSEA. The CDR3 totals 11 residues. V was shortened by 4 bases and J by 5 bases, with 8 bases between the two germline ends. This chain links TRBV29-1 with TRBJ2-5; D unclear. The TCR originated in a female donor with multiple sclerosis, enrolled in a pregnancy study. The input for sequencing was peripheral blood, taken after pregnancy. The CDR3 bases are TGCAGCGTTGGTCCCGGGGAGACCCAGTACTTC. Protein sequence: CSVGPGETQYF.